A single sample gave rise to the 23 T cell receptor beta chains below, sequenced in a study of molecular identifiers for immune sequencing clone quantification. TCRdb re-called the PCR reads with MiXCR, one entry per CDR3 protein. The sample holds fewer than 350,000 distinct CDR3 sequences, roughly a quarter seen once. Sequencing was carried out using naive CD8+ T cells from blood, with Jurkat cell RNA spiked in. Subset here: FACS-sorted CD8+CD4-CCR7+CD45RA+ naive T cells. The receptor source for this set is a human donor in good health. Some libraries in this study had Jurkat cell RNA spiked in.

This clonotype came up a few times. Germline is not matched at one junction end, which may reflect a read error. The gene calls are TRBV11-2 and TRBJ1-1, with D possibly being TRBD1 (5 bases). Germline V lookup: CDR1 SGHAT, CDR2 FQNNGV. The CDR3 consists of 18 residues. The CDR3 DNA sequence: TGTGCCAGCAGCCTAGAAACCGCGGGACGGAGTTTGAGCACTGAAGCTTTCTTT. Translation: CASSLETAGRSLSTEAFF.

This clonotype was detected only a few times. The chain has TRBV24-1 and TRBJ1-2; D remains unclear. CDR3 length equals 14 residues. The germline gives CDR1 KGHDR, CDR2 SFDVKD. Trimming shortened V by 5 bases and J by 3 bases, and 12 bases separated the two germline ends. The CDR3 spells CATSAADLYYGYTF. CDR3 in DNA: TGTGCCACCAGTGCTGCAGACCTATACTATGGCTACACCTTC.

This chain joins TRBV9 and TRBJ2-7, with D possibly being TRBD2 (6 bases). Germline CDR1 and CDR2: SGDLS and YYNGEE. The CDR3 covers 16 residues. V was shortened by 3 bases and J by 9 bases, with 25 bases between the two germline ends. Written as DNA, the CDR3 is TGTGCCAGCAGCGGCCCCGGGCCTCGCGGGGCCGGCGCGCAGTACTTC. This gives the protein CASSGPGPRGAGAQYF.

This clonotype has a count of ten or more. In DNA form, the CDR3 reads TGTGCCGGGTCCCCGGACAGGGAAGGAGAGACCCAGTACTTC. This sequence encodes CAGSPDREGETQYF. The J gene is TRBJ2-5, the V gene TRBV28; 8 nucleotides match TRBD1. V lost 11 bases and J lost 4; bases outside the gene matches: 12. Germline V gene lookup returns CDR1 MDHEN and CDR2 SYDVKM. The CDR3 length is 14 residues.

CDR3 residues: CASSVYGTSGQETQYF. The CDR3 bases are TGTGCCAGCAGCGTATATGGGACTAGCGGTCAAGAGACCCAGTACTTC. The rearrangement joins TRBV9 to TRBJ2-5, with 11 bases that match TRBD2. The CDR3 is 16 residues long. V lost 1 base, J lost 2 bases, and 4 bases stayed unmatched. Germline V lookup: CDR1 SGDLS, CDR2 YYNGEE.

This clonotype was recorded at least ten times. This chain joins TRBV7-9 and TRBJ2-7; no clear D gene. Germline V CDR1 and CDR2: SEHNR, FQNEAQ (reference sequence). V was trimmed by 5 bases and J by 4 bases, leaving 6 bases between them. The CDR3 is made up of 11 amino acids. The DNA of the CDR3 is TGTGCCAGCAGCCGAGGATACGAGCAGTACTTC. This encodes CASSRGYEQYF. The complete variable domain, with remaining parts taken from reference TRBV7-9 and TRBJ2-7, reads DTGVSQNPRHKITKRGQNVTFRCDPISEHNRLYWYRQTLGQGPEFLTYFQNEAQLEKSRLLSDRFSAERPKGSFSTLEIQRTEQGDSAMYLCASSRGYEQYFGPGTRLTVT.

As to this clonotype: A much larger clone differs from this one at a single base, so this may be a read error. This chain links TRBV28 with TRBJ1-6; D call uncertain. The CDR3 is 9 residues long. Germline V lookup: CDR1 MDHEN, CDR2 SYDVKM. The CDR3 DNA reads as TGTGCCAGCAGTCCCCCCCTCCGCTTT. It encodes CASSPPLRF.

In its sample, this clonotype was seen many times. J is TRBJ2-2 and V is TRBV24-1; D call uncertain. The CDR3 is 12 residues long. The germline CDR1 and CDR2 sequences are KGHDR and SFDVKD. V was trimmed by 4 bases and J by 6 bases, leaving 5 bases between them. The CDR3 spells CATSERSGELFF. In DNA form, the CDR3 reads TGTGCCACCAGTGAACGGTCCGGGGAGCTGTTTTTT.

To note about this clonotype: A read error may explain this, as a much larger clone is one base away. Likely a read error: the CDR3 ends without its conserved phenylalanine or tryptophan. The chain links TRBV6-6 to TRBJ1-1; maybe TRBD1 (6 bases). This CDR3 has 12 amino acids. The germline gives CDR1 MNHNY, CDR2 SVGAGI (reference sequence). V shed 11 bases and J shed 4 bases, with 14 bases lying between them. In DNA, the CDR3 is TGTGCCGGCCGGGACAAACTCACTGAAGCTTTCTCT. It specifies CAGRDKLTEAFS.

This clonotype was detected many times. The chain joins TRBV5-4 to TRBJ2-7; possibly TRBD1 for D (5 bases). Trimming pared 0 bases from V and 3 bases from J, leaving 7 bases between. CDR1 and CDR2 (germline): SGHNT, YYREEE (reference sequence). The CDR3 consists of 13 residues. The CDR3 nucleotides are TGTGCCAGCAGCTTGGACAGGATCTACGAGCAGTACTTC. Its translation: CASSLDRIYEQYF.

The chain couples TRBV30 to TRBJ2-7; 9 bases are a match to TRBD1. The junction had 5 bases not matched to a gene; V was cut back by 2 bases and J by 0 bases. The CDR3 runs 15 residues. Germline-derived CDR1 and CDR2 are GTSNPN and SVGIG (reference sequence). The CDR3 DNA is TGTGCCTGGAGTCCAACGACAGGGGGCTCCTACGAGCAGTACTTC. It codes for CAWSPTTGGSYEQYF. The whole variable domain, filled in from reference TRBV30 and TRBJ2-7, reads SQTIHQWPATLVQPVGSPLSLECTVEGTSNPNLYWYRQAAGRGLQLLFYSVGIGQISSEVPQNLSASRPQDRQFILSSKKLLLSDSGFYLCAWSPTTGGSYEQYFGPGTRLTVT.

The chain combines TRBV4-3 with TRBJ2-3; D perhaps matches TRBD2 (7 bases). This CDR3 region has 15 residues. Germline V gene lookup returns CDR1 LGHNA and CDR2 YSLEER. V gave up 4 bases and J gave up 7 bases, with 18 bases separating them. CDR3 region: CASSPVPGGGNTQYF. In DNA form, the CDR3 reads TGCGCCAGCAGCCCGGTGCCGGGGGGCGGAAATACGCAGTATTTT.

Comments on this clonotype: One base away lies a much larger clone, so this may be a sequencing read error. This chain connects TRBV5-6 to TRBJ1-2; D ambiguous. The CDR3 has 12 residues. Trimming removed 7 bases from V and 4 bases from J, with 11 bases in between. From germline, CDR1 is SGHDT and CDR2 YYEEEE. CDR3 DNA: TGTGCCAGCTGCTCCGATTTCTATGGCTACACCTTC. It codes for CASCSDFYGYTF.

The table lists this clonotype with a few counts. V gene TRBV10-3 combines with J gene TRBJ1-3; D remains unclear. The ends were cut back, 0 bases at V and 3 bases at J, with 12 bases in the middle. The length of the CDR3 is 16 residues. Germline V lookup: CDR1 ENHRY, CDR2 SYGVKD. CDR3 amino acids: CAISESHGYFGNTIYF. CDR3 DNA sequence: TGTGCCATCAGTGAGTCGCACGGATACTTTGGAAACACCATATATTTT.

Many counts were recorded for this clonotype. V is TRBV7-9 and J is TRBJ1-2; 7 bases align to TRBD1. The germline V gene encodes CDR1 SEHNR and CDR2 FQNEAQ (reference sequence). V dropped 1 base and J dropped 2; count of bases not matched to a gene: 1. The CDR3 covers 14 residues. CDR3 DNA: TGTGCCAGCAGCTTAGAGACAGGGAACTATGGCTACACCTTC. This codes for CASSLETGNYGYTF.

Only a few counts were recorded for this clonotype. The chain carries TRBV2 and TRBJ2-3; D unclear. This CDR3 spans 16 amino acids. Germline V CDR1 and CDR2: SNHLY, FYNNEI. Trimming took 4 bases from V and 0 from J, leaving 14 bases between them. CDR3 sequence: CASSGSFRSSTDTQYF. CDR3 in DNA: TGTGCCAGCAGTGGAAGCTTCAGATCTAGCACAGATACGCAGTATTTT.

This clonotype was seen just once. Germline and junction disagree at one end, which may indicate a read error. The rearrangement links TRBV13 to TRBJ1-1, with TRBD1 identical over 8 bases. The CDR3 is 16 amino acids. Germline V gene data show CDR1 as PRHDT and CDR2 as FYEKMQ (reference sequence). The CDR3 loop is CASSDRLRDRYTEALF. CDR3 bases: TGTGCCAGCAGTGATAGACTCCGGGACAGGTACACTGAAGCCCTCTTT.

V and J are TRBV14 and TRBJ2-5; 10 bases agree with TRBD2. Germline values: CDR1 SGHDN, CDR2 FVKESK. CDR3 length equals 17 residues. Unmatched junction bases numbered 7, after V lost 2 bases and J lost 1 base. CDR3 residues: CASSQTQLAGIQETQYF. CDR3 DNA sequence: TGTGCCAGCAGCCAAACCCAACTAGCGGGGATCCAAGAGACCCAGTACTTC.

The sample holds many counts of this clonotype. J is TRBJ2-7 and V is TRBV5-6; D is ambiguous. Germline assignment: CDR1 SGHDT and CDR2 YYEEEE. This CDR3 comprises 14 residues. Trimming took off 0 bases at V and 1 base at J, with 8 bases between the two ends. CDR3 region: CASSLVSYSYEQYF. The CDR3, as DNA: TGTGCCAGCAGCTTGGTCAGCTATTCCTACGAGCAGTACTTC.

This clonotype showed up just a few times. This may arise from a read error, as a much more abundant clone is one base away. CDR3 nucleotide sequence: TGCAGCGTTGAAGGGGTATATGACCATGGCTACACCTTC. Translating gives CSVEGVYDHGYTF. This chain joins TRBV29-1 and TRBJ1-2; no definite D call. The germline gives CDR1 SQVTM, CDR2 ANQGSEA. The length of the CDR3 is 13 residues. The V gene lost 1 base and the J gene lost 6 bases, with 12 bases spanning the gap.

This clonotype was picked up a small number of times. This chain's CDR3 is CASSDGTASNQPQHF. In DNA, the CDR3 is TGTGCCAGCAGCGACGGGACAGCTAGCAATCAGCCCCAGCATTTT. The rearrangement joins TRBV7-9 to TRBJ1-5; 7 bases align to TRBD1. V trimming: 5 bases; J trimming: 0 bases; junction bases outside the gene matches: 4. Germline CDR1 is SEHNR and CDR2 is FQNEAQ (reference sequence). The length of the CDR3 is 15 residues.

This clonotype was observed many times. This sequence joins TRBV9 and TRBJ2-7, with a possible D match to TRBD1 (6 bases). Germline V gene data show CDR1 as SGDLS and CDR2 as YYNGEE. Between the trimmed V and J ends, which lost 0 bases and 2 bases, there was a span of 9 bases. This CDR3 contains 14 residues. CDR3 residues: CASSVGDTAYEQYF. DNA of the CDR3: TGTGCCAGCAGCGTAGGGGACACCGCCTACGAGCAGTACTTC.

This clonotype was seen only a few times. The CDR3 spells CASRVYEQYF. CDR3 coding DNA: TGTGCCAGCAGGGTCTACGAGCAGTACTTC. The chain links TRBV2 to TRBJ2-7, with D hard to call. Germline CDR1 is SNHLY and CDR2 is FYNNEI. CDR3 length: 10 amino acids. The V end was cut by 6 bases, the J end by 3 bases, with 3 bases between.